These T cell receptor beta chains were read from a single sample in a study of blood T cell repertoires in COVID-19. TCRdb keeps only in-frame clones here, not all; method: immunoSEQ multiplex PCR. The data hold about 370,000 clones, with 89% observed a single time. Specimen: peripheral blood. The receptors stem from a woman in her 30s with COVID-19, enrolled during active disease. The CDR3 runs from the conserved cysteine through the conserved F or W. The order of the fields is V gene, D gene, J gene, clone size, CDR3 DNA, CDR3 protein. The D gene is left open where the match is weak. Part of the rows lack a size; the others show once, few, many or a class for expanded clones.

TRBV5-4	TRBD1	TRBJ2-3	.	TGTGCCAGCAGCTTGGTAACGTACAGGGGTAGAGATACGCAGTATTTT	CASSLVTYRGRDTQYF
TRBV27	.	TRBJ2-3	.	TGTGCCAGCAGTTTCGGACAGTCTCTATTAGTGGATACGCAGTATTTT	CASSFGQSLLVDTQYF
TRBV7-2	TRBD2	TRBJ2-7	.	TGTGCCAGCAGCTTAGCGGCCGCGGGACTAGACTACGAGCAGTACTTC	CASSLAAAGLDYEQYF
TRBV28	.	TRBJ1-1	.	TGTGCCAGCAGCCCCGGGTTGGGGAACACTGAAGCTTTCTTT	CASSPGLGNTEAFF
TRBV11-3	.	TRBJ1-2	.	TGTGCCAGCAGCCCCCGCCAGGGGCCCTATGGCTACACCTTC	CASSPRQGPYGYTF
TRBV7-9	.	TRBJ2-2	.	TGTGCCAGCAGCCCACCGACTGGGGAGCTGTTTTTT	CASSPPTGELFF
TRBV7-2	.	TRBJ2-5	.	TGTGCCAGCAGCAGGTCTAGCTCGATTGGCGAGACCCAGTACTTC	CASSRSSSIGETQYF
TRBV28	.	TRBJ2-7	.	TGTGCCAGCAGACCGATATTGGGATGGGGCCAGGACGAGCAGTACTTC	CASRPILGWGQDEQYF
TRBV19	.	TRBJ1-4	.	TGTGCCAGTAGGGGGCTGGACACAACTAATGAAAAACTGTTTTTT	CASRGLDTTNEKLFF
TRBV21-1	.	TRBJ2-1	.	TGTGCCAGCAGCAGCCCCCGACAGATGAGCTCCTACAATGAGCAGTTCTTC	CASSSPRQMSSYNEQFF
TRBV6-2/TRBV6-3	.	TRBJ1-2	.	TGTGCCAGCAGTAAAAGCGGGGGACCATCCTCGGGCTACACCTTC	CASSKSGGPSSGYTF
TRBV5-1	TRBD1	TRBJ1-2	.	TGCGCCAGGACAGGGCCGAGTAGTGGCTACACCTTC	CARTGPSSGYTF
TRBV6-5	.	TRBJ1-2	.	TGTGCCAGCAGCGACAGGCCTGGGGATGGCTACACCTTC	CASSDRPGDGYTF
TRBV7-2	.	TRBJ1-6	.	TGTGCCAGCAGCGCACAGCTTCGACAGGCACTTAATTCACCCCTCCACTTT	CASSAQLRQALNSPLHF
TRBV6-2/TRBV6-3	TRBD1	TRBJ1-1	.	TGTGCCAGCAGCATACAGGGGGCCACTGAAGCTTTCTTT	CASSIQGATEAFF
TRBV19	.	TRBJ1-1	.	TGTGCCAGTAGTATAGACTGGTTGGGCCAGGGGCCGGCTGAAGCTTTCTTT	CASSIDWLGQGPAEAFF
TRBV30	.	TRBJ2-3	.	TGTGCCTGGACTATGTCGGCAGATACGCAGTATTTT	CAWTMSADTQYF
TRBV11-2	.	TRBJ1-6	once	TGTGCCAGCAGCTCGCTACAGGGTCGCGGTTCACCCCTCCACTTT	CASSSLQGRGSPLHF
TRBV10-2	TRBD2	TRBJ2-1	.	TGCGCCAGCTCTACTAGCGGGGGGTACAATGAGCAGTTCTTC	CASSTSGGYNEQFF
TRBV28	.	TRBJ1-1	.	TGTGCCAGCAGTTTATTTTTTGGGGGGGGGACTGAAGCTTTCTTT	CASSLFFGGGTEAFF
TRBV27	.	TRBJ2-1	.	TGTGCCAGCAGTTTGAATATTGGTCTCAGCTCCTACAATGAGCAGTTCTTC	CASSLNIGLSSYNEQFF
TRBV7-2	TRBD1	TRBJ1-3	.	TGTGCCAGCAGCTTATTGACAGGGATGTCTGGAAACACCATATATTTT	CASSLLTGMSGNTIYF
TRBV5-4	.	TRBJ2-7	.	TGTGCCAGCAGCTTGACATCGCGGGGCAGGGAGAGCTACGAGCAGTACTTC	CASSLTSRGRESYEQYF
TRBV10-1	TRBD2	TRBJ2-1	.	TGCGCCAGCAGTGAGTCCGGACTAGCGGGAAACAATGAGCAGTTCTTC	CASSESGLAGNNEQFF
TRBV9	TRBD1	TRBJ1-3	.	TGTGCCAGCAGCGTGACGACAGGGTTATCTGGAAACACCATATATTTT	CASSVTTGLSGNTIYF
TRBV28	TRBD1	TRBJ2-7	.	TGTGCCAGCAGTTTTCAAGGGACAGGGACCTACGAGCAGTACTTC	CASSFQGTGTYEQYF
TRBV7-9	TRBD1	TRBJ2-1	.	TGTGCCAGCAGGACATATGAGGCAGGGGGCTACAATGAGCAGTTCTTC	CASRTYEAGGYNEQFF
TRBV6-5	.	TRBJ1-1	.	TGTGCCAGCAGTTCCCCCTTCCAGGGAACTGAAGCTTTCTTT	CASSSPFQGTEAFF
TRBV4-2	.	TRBJ1-2	.	TGTACCAGCAGCCAAGATAGGGGTGGTGGCTACACCTTC	CTSSQDRGGGYTF
TRBV27	TRBD2	TRBJ2-5	.	TGTGCCAGCAGTTTATTTCCAGCGGGAGTCCGGTACCAAGAGACCCAGTACTTC	CASSLFPAGVRYQETQYF
TRBV4-2	.	TRBJ2-5	.	TGTGCCAGCAGCCAAGATCGTGTGAGGGGGGGCCAAGAGACCCAGTACTTC	CASSQDRVRGGQETQYF
TRBV24-1	TRBD2	TRBJ2-3	.	TGTGCCACCAGTAAAGCGGGATATCGGGGGGATACGCAGTATTTT	CATSKAGYRGDTQYF
TRBV7-8	TRBD2	TRBJ2-1	once	TGTGCCAGCAGCTTAGGAGCGGGGCCGAACAATGAGCAGTTCTTC	CASSLGAGPNNEQFF
TRBV5-8	TRBD1	TRBJ2-2	.	TGTGCCAGCAGCCCCCCGGGACAGGGGTTTCCCGGGGAGCTGTTTTTT	CASSPPGQGFPGELFF
TRBV5-5	.	TRBJ2-1	.	TGTGCCAGCAGCCGAGACGGTCCGGGTGTGTCCTACAATGAGCAGTTCTTC	CASSRDGPGVSYNEQFF
TRBV5-6	TRBD1	TRBJ1-2	.	TGTGCCAGCAGCTTAAGTGGGACAGGACACAGATATGGCTACACCTTC	CASSLSGTGHRYGYTF
TRBV19	.	TRBJ1-1	.	TGTGCCAGTAGTATGGGCGGTCAGGGGACTGAAGCTTTCTTT	CASSMGGQGTEAFF
TRBV11-2	.	TRBJ1-1	once	TGTGCCAGCAGCTTAGGGACACCGAACACTGAAGCTTTCTTT	CASSLGTPNTEAFF
TRBV7-2	TRBD1	TRBJ2-2	few	TGTGCCAGCAAGGGGACAGGGCCTTTCACCGGGGAGCTGTTTTTT	CASKGTGPFTGELFF
TRBV2	TRBD1	TRBJ1-2	.	TGTGCCAGCAGCACCACGGGACAGAGCGGCTACACCTTC	CASSTTGQSGYTF
TRBV4-1	.	TRBJ1-1	.	TGCGCCAGCAGCCGGGCCACTGGGACAACCCGAACTGAAGCTTTCTTT	CASSRATGTTRTEAFF
TRBV28	TRBD1	TRBJ2-7	.	TGTGCCAGCAGTTCCTCAGGGGGAACACGAAAGCCGTACTTC	CASSSSGGTRKPYF
TRBV5-6	TRBD2	TRBJ2-3	.	TGTGCCAGCAGCGCTGAAGGGCCTAGCGGGGGCCATACGCAGTATTTT	CASSAEGPSGGHTQYF
TRBV18	TRBD1	TRBJ2-7	.	TGTGCCAGCTCACCACAGGGGGCGAATGAGCAGTACTTC	CASSPQGANEQYF
TRBV3-1/TRBV3-2	TRBD2	TRBJ2-1	.	TGTGCCAGCAGCCAAAGGCTAGCGGGCGTCAATGAGCAGTTCTTC	CASSQRLAGVNEQFF
TRBV12-3/TRBV12-4	.	TRBJ1-5	.	TGTGCCAGCAGTTTGTATGGCAATCAGCCCCAGCATTTT	CASSLYGNQPQHF
TRBV5-1	.	TRBJ2-1	.	TGCGCCAGCGGGTTAGGTAGCGATGAGCAGTTCTTC	CASGLGSDEQFF
TRBV15	.	TRBJ1-2	.	TGTGCCACCAGCAGAGACTCTACCATTCTCCCCCTCTATGGCTACACCTTC	CATSRDSTILPLYGYTF
TRBV2	TRBD2	TRBJ2-1	.	TGTGCCAGCAGCAGGAGCGGGAGGGCCGTATATCTTGAGCAGTTCTTC	CASSRSGRAVYLEQFF
TRBV5-1	.	TRBJ1-6	.	TGCGCCAGCAGCTTGGCTGGGGACACTAATTCACCCCTCCACTTT	CASSLAGDTNSPLHF
TRBV5-1	TRBD2	TRBJ2-1	.	TGCGCCAGCAGCCCTGGTAATAGCGGGGGGGATGTTTCCAATGAGCAGTTCTTC	CASSPGNSGGDVSNEQFF
TRBV10-3	.	TRBJ1-2	.	TGTGCCATCAGTGGAAGAGCCAACTATGGCTACACCTTC	CAISGRANYGYTF
TRBV10-2	TRBD2	TRBJ2-3	.	TGCGCCAGCAGTGAATTGGGCGGGGGGAGCACAGATACGCAGTATTTT	CASSELGGGSTDTQYF
TRBV4-3	TRBD2	TRBJ2-1	.	TGCGCCAGCAGCCCGGCGGGACTACCCCAGTTCTTC	CASSPAGLPQFF
TRBV19	TRBD1	TRBJ1-4	.	TGTGCCAGTAGTATTGGGACAGGGGATGAAAAACTGTTTTTT	CASSIGTGDEKLFF
TRBV3-1/TRBV3-2	.	TRBJ2-4	.	TGTGCCAGCAGCCAAGATCGAAACATTCAGTACTTC	CASSQDRNIQYF
TRBV28	.	TRBJ2-5	.	TGTGCCAGCAGTTTGCTCAGCCAAGAGACCCAGTACTTC	CASSLLSQETQYF
TRBV6-2/TRBV6-3	TRBD2	TRBJ2-4	.	TGTGCCAGCAGTTGGGAGGGCGCGAGGGCCAAAAACATTCAGTACTTC	CASSWEGARAKNIQYF